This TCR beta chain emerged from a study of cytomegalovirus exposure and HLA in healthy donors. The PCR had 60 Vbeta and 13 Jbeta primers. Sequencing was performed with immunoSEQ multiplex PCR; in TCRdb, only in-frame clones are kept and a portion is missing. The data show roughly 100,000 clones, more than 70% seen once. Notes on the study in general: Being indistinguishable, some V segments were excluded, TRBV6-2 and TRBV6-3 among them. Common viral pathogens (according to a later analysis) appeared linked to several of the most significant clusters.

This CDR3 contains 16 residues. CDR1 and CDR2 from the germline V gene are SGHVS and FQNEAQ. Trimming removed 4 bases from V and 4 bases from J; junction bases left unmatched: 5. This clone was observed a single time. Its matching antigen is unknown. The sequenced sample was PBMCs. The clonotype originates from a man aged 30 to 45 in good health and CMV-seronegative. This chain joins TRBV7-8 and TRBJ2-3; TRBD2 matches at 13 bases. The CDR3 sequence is CASSSRLAGGPDTQYF. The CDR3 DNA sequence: TGTGCCAGCAGCTCAAGACTAGCGGGGGGTCCAGATACGCAGTATTTT.